What follows is one TCR beta chain and its context. The sample originates from a study of shared clonotypes between healthy human individuals. Only in-frame clones appear in the TCRdb table, and some are missing; sequencing was by immunoSEQ multiplex PCR. In the table there are approximately 1.5 million clones, 95% to 99% of which are singletons. The CDR3 sequence is 15 residues long. With V trimmed by 7 bases and J by 2 bases, 9 bases remained unmatched. CDR1 and CDR2 from the germline V gene are MDHEN and SYDVKM. Sequenced sample: naive CD4+ T cells sorted from blood. The subset is: CD45RA+ positively selected. The gene calls are TRBV28 and TRBJ1-2, with TRBD1 identical over 8 bases. The sequence was obtained from a young man in good health. Written as DNA, the CDR3 is TGTGCCAGCACTGCTATACAGGGGGGCAACTATGGCTACACCTTC. It is translated as CASTAIQGGNYGYTF.